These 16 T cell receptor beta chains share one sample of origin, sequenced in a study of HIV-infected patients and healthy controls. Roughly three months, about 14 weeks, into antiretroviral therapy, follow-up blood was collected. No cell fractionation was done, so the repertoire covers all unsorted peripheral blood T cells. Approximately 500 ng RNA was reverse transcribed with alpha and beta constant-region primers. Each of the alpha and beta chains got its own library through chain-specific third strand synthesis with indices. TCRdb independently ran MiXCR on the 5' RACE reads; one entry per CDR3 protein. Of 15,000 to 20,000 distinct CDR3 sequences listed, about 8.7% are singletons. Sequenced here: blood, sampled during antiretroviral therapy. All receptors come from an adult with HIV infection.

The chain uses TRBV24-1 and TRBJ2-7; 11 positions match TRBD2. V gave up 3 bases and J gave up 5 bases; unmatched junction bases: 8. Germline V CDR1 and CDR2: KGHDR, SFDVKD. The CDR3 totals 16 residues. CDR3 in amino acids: CATSDPGLAAANEQYF. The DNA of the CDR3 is TGTGCCACCAGTGATCCGGGACTAGCGGCCGCGAACGAGCAGTACTTC.

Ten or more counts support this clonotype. The CDR3 DNA reads as TGCGCCAGCAGCTTGTCAGGGCCCACCGGGGAGCTGTTTTTT. This encodes CASSLSGPTGELFF. The chain has TRBV5-1 and TRBJ2-2; D is possibly TRBD1 (5 bases). Germline CDR1 SGHRS, CDR2 YFSETQ. The CDR3 length is 14 residues. The V gene lost 1 base and the J gene lost 4 bases, with 8 bases spanning the gap.

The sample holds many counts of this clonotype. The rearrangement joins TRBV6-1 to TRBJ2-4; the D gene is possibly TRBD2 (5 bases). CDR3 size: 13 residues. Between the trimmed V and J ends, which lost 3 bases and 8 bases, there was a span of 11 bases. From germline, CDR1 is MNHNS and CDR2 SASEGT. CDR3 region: CASSELAVDIQYF. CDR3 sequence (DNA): TGTGCCAGCAGTGAGCTAGCTGTAGACATTCAGTACTTC.

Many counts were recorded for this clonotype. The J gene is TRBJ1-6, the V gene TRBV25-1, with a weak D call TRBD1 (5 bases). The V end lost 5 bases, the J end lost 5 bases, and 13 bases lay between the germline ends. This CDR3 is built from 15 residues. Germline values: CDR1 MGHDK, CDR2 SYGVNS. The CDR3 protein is CASSPPWGNNSPLHF. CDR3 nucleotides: TGTGCCAGCAGTCCCCCGTGGGGGAATAATTCACCCCTCCACTTT.

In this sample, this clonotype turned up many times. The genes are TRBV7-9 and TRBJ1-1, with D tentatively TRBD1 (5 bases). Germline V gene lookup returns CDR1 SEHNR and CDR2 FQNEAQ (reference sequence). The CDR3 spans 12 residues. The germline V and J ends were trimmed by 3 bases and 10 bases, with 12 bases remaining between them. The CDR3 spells CASSLMGEGAFF. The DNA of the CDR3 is TGTGCCAGCAGCTTGATGGGGGAGGGAGCTTTCTTT.

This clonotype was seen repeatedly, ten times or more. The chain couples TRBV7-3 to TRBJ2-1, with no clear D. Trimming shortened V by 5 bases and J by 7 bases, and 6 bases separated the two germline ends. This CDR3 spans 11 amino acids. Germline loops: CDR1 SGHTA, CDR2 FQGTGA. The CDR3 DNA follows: TGTGCCAGCAGCCCTGGAAATGAGCAGTTCTTC. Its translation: CASSPGNEQFF. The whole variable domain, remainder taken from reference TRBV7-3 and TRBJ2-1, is GAGVSQTPSNKVTEKGKYVELRCDPISGHTALYWYRQSLGQGPEFLIYFQGTGAADDSGLPNDRFFAVRPEGSVSTLKIQRTERGDSAVYLCASSPGNEQFFGPGTRLTVL.

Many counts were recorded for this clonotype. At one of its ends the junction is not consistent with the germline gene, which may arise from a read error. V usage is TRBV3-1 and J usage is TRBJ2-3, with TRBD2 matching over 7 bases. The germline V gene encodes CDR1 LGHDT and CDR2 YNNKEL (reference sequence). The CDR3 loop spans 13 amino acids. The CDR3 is CASSQDLGTNALF. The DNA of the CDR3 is TGTGCCAGCAGCCAAGATCTGGGGACTAACGCCCTTTTC.

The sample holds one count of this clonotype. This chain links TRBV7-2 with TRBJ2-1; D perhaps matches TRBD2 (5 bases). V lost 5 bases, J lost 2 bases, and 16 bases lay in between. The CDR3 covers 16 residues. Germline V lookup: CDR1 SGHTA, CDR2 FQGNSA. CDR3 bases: TGTGCCAGCAGCACTCCCGGGAAGGAACCCTACAATGAGCAGTTCTTC. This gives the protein CASSTPGKEPYNEQFF.

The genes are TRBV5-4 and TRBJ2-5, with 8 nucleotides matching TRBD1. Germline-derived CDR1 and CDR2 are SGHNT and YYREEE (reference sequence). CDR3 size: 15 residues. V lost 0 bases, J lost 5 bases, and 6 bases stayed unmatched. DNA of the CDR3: TGTGCCAGCAGCTTGGAACAGGGGGGTTGGGAGACCCAGTACTTC. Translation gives CASSLEQGGWETQYF.

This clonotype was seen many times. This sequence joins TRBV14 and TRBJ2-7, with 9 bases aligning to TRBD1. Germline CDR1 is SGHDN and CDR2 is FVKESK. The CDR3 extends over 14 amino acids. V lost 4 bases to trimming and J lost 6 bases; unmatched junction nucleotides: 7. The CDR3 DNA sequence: TGTGCCAGCAGCCGTGGACAGGGGATCGGCGAGCAGTACTTC. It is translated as CASSRGQGIGEQYF. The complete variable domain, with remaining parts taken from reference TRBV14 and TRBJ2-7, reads EAGVTQFPSHSVIEKGQTVTLRCDPISGHDNLYWYRRVMGKEIKFLLHFVKESKQDESGMPNNRFLAERTGGTYSTLKVQPAELEDSGVYFCASSRGQGIGEQYFGPGTRLTVT.

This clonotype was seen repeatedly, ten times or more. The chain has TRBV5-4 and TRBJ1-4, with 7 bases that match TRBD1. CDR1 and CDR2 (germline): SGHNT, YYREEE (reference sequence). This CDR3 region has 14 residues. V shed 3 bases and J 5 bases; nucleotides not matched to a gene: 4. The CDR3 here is CASSSGQANEKLFF. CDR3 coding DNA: TGTGCCAGCAGCTCCGGACAGGCAAATGAAAAACTGTTTTTT.

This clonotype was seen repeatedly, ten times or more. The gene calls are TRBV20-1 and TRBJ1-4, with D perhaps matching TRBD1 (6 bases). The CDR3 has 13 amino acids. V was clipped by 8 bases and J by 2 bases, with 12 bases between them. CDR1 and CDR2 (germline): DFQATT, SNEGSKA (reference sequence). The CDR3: CSTTRGTNEKLFF. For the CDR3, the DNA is TGCAGTACCACGAGGGGGACTAATGAAAAACTGTTTTTT.

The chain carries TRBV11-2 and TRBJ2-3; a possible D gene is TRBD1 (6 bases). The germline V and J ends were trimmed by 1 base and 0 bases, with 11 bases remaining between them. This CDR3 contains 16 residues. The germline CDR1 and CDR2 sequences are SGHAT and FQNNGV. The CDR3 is CASSLGTDLSTDTQYF. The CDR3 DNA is TGTGCCAGCAGCTTAGGGACAGACCTTAGCACAGATACGCAGTATTTT. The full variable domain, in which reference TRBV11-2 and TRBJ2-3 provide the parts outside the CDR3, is EAGVAQSPRYKIIEKRQSVAFWCNPISGHATLYWYQQILGQGPKLLIQFQNNGVVDDSQLPKDRFSAERLKGVDSTLKIQPAKLEDSAVYLCASSLGTDLSTDTQYFGPGTRLTVL.

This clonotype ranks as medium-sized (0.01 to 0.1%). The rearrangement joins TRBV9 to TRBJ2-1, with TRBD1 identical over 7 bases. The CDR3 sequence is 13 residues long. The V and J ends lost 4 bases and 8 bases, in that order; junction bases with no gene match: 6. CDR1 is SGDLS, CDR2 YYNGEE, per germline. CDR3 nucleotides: TGTGCCAGCAGCCCTAACACAGGGGATGAGCAGTTCTTC. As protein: CASSPNTGDEQFF. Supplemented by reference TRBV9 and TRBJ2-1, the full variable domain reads DSGVTQTPKHLITATGQRVTLRCSPRSGDLSVYWYQQSLDQGLQFLIQYYNGEERAKGNILERFSAQQFPDLHSELNLSSLELGDSALYFCASSPNTGDEQFFGPGTRLTVL.

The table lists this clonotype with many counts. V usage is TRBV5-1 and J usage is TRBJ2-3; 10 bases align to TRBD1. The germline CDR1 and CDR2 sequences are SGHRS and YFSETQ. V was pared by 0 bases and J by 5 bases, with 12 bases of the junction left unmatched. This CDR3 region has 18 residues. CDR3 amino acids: CASSLANPGQGWGDTQYF. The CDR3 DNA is TGCGCCAGCAGCTTGGCCAACCCGGGACAGGGGTGGGGAGATACGCAGTATTTT.

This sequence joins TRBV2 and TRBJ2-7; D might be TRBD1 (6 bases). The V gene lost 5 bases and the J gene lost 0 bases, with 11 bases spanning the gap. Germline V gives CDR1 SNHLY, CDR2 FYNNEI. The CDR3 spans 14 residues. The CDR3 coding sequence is TGTGCCAGCAGTCCTGACAGGCACTCCTACGAGCAGTACTTC. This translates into CASSPDRHSYEQYF.